Given below is one T cell receptor (beta chain) in context. Its antigen is unidentified. This entry comes from a study of OX40 agonist ivuxolimab in advanced cancers. Study at large: Of mixed ages from about 23 to 79 and averaging roughly 66 years, the group was over 80% male.

Exclusion applied to patients with autoimmune disease history or systemic immunosuppression. The study, taken as a whole, reports: Undetermined was the antigen specificity of the expanded peripheral T cells.

This CDR3 has 15 amino acids. Germline CDR1 reads LGHNA; CDR2 reads YNFKEQ. Between the trimmed V and J ends, which lost 0 bases and 6 bases, there was a span of 12 bases. The assay was immunoSEQ multiplex PCR, and TCRdb's table has in-frame clones only and misses some. The sample records under 85,000 clones, 85% to 90% being singletons. This receptor was identified in an adult with an advanced solid tumor such as melanoma, head and neck, liver or kidney cancer. The sample was CD4+ or CD8+ T cells sorted from blood, taken in a trial of the OX40 agonist ivuxolimab. This sequence joins TRBV4-2 and TRBJ2-4; a possible D gene is TRBD1 (6 bases). The CDR3 nucleotides are TGTGCCAGCAGCCAAGATTCGGACAGCCTAAACATTCAGTACTTC. This gives the protein CASSQDSDSLNIQYF.